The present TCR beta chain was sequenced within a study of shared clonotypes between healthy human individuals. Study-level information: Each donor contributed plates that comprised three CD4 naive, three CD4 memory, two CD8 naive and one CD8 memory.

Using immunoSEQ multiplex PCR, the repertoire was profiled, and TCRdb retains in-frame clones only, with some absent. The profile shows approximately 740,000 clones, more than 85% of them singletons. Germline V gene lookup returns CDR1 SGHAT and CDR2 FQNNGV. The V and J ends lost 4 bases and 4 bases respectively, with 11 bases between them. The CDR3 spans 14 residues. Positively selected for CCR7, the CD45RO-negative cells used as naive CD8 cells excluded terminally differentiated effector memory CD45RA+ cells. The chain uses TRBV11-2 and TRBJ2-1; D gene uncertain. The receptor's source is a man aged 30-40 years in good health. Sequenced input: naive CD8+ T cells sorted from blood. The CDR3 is CASSSPVKYNEQFF. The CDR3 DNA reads TGTGCCAGCAGCTCCCCGGTGAAATACAATGAGCAGTTCTTC.